This entry is about one T cell receptor (beta chain). In the original analysis: Reference gene primer amplification yielded estimated nucleated cell counts. The method was immunoSEQ multiplex PCR; TCRdb's version includes in-frame clones alone and lacks a portion of them. That table supplies the V and J calls and clone size; D and trimming were determined from the DNA. This table holds 250,000 to 300,000 clones, less than 90% found once. The V gene's germline CDR1 is LNHDA and CDR2 SQIVND (reference sequence). The CDR3 totals 15 residues. With 3 bases clipped from V and 5 bases from J, the junction kept 9 bases outside the gene matches. This sample was taken from a study of blood T cell repertoires in COVID-19. Study in general: Researchers got acute and convalescent COVID-19 samples from the United States, Italy and Spain. Nucleic acid was either cDNA or gDNA, and it came from T cells, B-cell-depleted T cells, or PBMCs.

This chain uses TRBV19 with TRBJ2-5; 7 positions match TRBD2. The sequenced sample was peripheral blood. The clonotype originates from a man aged 60-69 years who had recovered from COVID-19. CDR3 in DNA: TGTGCCAGTAGTATTGTGGCGGGAGCGGGTGAGACCCAGTACTTC. It is translated as CASSIVAGAGETQYF.